This T cell receptor beta chain appears in the sequencing data of a study of persistence of HIV-infected CD4 T cells. Regarding the study as a whole: CMV- and Gag-responding cells had lower TCRbeta richness than CD3/CD28-responding cells. Bulk TCR data could not be restricted to HIV-1-infected CMV-responding cells.

This clone appeared a few times. Its antigen is as yet unknown. Sequencing used immunoSEQ version 4 in survey mode. The repertoire was sequenced with immunoSEQ multiplex PCR; TCRdb's copy has only in-frame clones and lacks some. Counted here are about 13,000 clones, 66% occurring once; the ten biggest clones make up about 7%. The stimulus was an HIV-1 Gag 15-mer peptide pool, roughly 1 ug/peptide/mL. Sorting of responding CD4+ T cells relied on upregulated CD40 ligand together with CD69. Undetectable plasma HIV-1 RNA below 50 copies/mL lasted at least 4 years. Before stimulation, PBMCs underwent CD8+ T cell depletion. This sequence was found in an adult man with HIV who was CMV-seropositive. Material: CD4+ T cells sorted from PBMCs after approximately 19-hour stimulation, obtained from a patient who received antiretroviral therapy.

CDR3 region: CASSERGNTEAFF. DNA for the CDR3: TGTGCCAGCAGTGAACGGGGGAACACTGAAGCTTTCTTT. The chain employs TRBV6-1 and TRBJ1-1, with D unresolved. With 2 bases removed from V and 1 base from J, the gap between germline ends came to 5 bases. The CDR3 runs 13 residues. Per the germline V gene, CDR1 is MNHNS and CDR2 is SASEGT.